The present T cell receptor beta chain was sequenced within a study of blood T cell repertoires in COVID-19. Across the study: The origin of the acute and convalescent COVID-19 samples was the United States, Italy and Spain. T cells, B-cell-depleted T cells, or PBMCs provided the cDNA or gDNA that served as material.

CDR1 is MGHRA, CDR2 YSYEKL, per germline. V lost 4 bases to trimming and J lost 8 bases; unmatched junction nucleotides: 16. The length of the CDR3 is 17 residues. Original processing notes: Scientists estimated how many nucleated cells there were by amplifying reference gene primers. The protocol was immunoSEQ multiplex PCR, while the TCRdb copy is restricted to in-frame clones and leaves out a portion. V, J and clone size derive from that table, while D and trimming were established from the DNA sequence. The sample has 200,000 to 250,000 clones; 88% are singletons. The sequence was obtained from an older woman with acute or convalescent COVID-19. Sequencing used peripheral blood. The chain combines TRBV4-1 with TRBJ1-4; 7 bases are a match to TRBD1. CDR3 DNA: TGCGCCAGCAGCCCCCCCCTTCGACAGGGCAGGGGAGAAAAACTGTTTTTT. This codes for CASSPPLRQGRGEKLFF.